This paragraph covers one TCR beta chain sequence. Its antigen has not been determined. The record has no base qualities; no much larger clone is one base away. The High Capacity cDNA Reverse Transcription Kit was used to reverse transcribe all of the isolated RNA, meaning that expressed TCRB transcripts were what got sequenced. Naive, central memory and regulatory T cell samples underwent deep immunoSEQ sequencing, averaging approximately 3.5 million total reads per sample. Sorted cells were lysed in RLT buffer and RNA was extracted with DNase-treated RNeasy Micro or Mini kits, depending on cell number. To prevent cross-contamination, every cell subset was processed on its own, while patient and healthy donor samples were processed together. The immunoSEQ multiplex PCR was used to amplify TCRB sequences from cDNA, yielding 87-bp fragments that span the CDR3 region. The amplicons were sequenced using the Illumina HiSeq platform. As for how the authors treated the data: Synthetic template baselines were used to correct PCR bias computationally, reads within Hamming distance 2 were collapsed, and singletons that could not be merged were discarded. Reads were aligned to IMGT to assign V, D and J genes, CDR3 length, and insertions or deletions at six rearrangement sites. Within each subset, clonotype counts were normalized to sorted cell number, after which true diversity and Gini coefficients were computed with the tcR R package. Repertoire sharing was quantified using the overlap coefficient calculated on TCRB nucleotide sequences. Out-of-frame TCRB sequences from naive cells were analyzed to stand in for the pre-selection repertoire. Drawn from immuneACCESS, this table holds only the in-frame rearrangements with V and J called that TCRdb kept. Clones are partly lost; checked studies trace under half to an unresolved V gene and leave the rest unexplained. The V and J calls and the clone size are those of that table, but D and trimming were determined from the DNA. The sample has around 710,000 clones on record, roughly an eighth of them singletons. The ten most abundant clones make up more than 0.1% of the sample.

These data come from a study of beta chain features in type 1 diabetes (dated by TCRdb to 2016 to 2018). About the investigation overall: Mean age, gender distribution, total cell number and subset yield did not differ between patients and healthy donors. A total of 90 million to 130 million sorted cells were examined across all samples, and a strong correlation was observed between cell number per subset and RNA yield. Naive and central memory subsets were obtained from all 30 or so donors, but regulatory and stem cell-like memory subsets were isolated from only 8 patients and roughly 8 healthy donors. In the study, TCRB repertoires of sorted circulating CD4+ T cell subsets from recently diagnosed type 1 diabetes patients were compared with those of matched healthy donors. The research as a whole found: Type 1 diabetes patients showed a moderate but significant shortening of TCRB CDR3 length in all four CD4+ subsets. Naive, central memory and regulatory TCRB repertoires appeared to be more alike among patients than among healthy donors. Patients with type 1 diabetes made fewer insertions and deleted more nucleotides at VDJ recombination sites, implying thymic rearrangement abnormalities. Because small numbers of individuals were included in the HLA sub-analyses, any influence of HLA type on TCRB rearrangement was left unresolved. Because cDNA rather than genomic DNA was sequenced, highly expressing activated cells could have been over-represented, although no difference in activation and CD3 levels was found between groups. Shorter templates might have been favored by PCR, but patient and control samples were amplified and corrected together, so both groups would have been affected equally by any skew.

Each donor gave one peripheral blood draw, averaging about 100 mL, which was collected into heparinised tubes. Naive, central memory, regulatory and stem cell-like memory CD4+ T cells were sorted on a BD FACSAria II using a panel including CD45RO, CCR7, CD25, CD127, CD95 and CD27. All sorted populations exceeded 98% purity. PBMCs were isolated right away by Lymphoprep density gradient centrifugation and were stained directly, without culture. So that batch effects would be minimized, each experiment stained and sorted samples in pairs, pairing one healthy donor with one patient. The V end gives up 7 bases and the J end 8 bases, leaving 10 bases in the junction not matched to a gene. CDR1 LNHDA and CDR2 SQIVND are derived from the germline V gene (reference sequence). The CDR3 spans 14 residues, from the cysteine through the phenylalanine. Only the CDR3 DNA stays, 42 bases, in frame from base 1.

The rearrangement combines TRBV19 with TRBJ1-4, and 7 bases in between align with TRBD1. This sequence originates from a man under 40 with type 1 diabetes. Material for sequencing was naive CD4+ T cells from blood. The cell subset or site tag for this specimen amounts to: true naive CD4+ T cells. The bases are TGTGCCAGTACCCTCGACAGGGACGGAGAAAAACTGTTTTTT. Protein translation: CASTLDRDGEKLFF. The variable domain in full, with residues beyond the CDR3 obtained from the reference TRBV19 and TRBJ1-4 genes, is DGGITQSPKYLFRKEGQNVTLSCEQNLNHDAMYWYRQDPGQGLRLIYYSQIVNDFQKGDIAEGYSVSREKKESFPLTVTSAQKNPTAFYLCASTLDRDGEKLFFGSGTQLSVL.